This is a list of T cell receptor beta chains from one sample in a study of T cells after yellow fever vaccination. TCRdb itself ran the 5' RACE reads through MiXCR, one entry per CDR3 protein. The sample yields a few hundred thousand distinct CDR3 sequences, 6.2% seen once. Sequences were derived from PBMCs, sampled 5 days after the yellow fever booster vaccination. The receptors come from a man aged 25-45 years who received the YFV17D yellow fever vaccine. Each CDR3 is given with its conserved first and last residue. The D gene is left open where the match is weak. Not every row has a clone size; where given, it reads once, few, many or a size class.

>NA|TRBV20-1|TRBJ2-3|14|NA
TGCAGTGCCCTAGGATCCGGATATTCAGATACGCAGTATTTT
CSALGSGYSDTQYF
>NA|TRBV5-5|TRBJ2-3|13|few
TGTGCCAGCAGCCAAGAGGGGAGTAATACGCAGTATTTT
CASSQEGSNTQYF
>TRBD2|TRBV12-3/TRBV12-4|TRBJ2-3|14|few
TGTGCCAGCAGGGGACTAGCGGGAGCAGATACGCAGTATTTT
CASRGLAGADTQYF
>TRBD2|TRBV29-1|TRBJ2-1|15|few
TGCAGCGTTGTAAGGGGTAGCGGGGTAGGCAATGAGCAGTTCTTC
CSVVRGSGVGNEQFF
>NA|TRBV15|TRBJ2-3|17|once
TGTGCCACCAGCAGAGATCGCGAACTAGGGGTAACAGATACGCAGTATTTT
CATSRDRELGVTDTQYF
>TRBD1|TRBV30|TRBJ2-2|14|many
TGTGCCTCCCCGGGACAGGCGAACACCGGGGAGCTGTTTTTT
CASPGQANTGELFF
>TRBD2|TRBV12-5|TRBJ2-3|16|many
TGTGCTAGTGGACCCGGGACTAGCGGGAGCCCAGATACGCAGTATTTT
CASGPGTSGSPDTQYF
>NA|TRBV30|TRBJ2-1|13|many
TGTGCCTGGAGTGTAAACTCCTACAATGAGCAGTTCTTC
CAWSVNSYNEQFF
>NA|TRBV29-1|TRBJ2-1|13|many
TGCAGCGTTGATGCTAGCCCCGGGAATGAGCAGTTCTTC
CSVDASPGNEQFF
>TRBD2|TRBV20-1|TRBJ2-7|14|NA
TGCAGTGCTCCTAGCGGGAGCCCCGAGTACGAGCAGTACTTC
CSAPSGSPEYEQYF
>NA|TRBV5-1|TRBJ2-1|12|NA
TGCGCCAGCAGCTTGAGTTCCAATGAGCAGTTCTTC
CASSLSSNEQFF
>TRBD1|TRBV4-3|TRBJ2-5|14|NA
TGCGCCAGCAGCCAGGGGACAGGCTGGGAGACCCAGTACTTC
CASSQGTGWETQYF
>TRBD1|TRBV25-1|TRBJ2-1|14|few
TGTGCCAGCCTACCGGGACAGGGTATCAATGAGCAGTTCTTC
CASLPGQGINEQFF
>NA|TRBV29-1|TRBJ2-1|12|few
TGCAGCGTTGAAGATCGAAGGGGCCCGAAGTTCTTC
CSVEDRRGPKFF
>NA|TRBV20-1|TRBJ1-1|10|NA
TGCAGTGCTACTGGGTCGACTATTTTCTTT
CSATGSTIFF
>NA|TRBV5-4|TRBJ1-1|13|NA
TGTGCCAGCAGCTTTCGAGAGAACACTGAAGCTTTCTTT
CASSFRENTEAFF
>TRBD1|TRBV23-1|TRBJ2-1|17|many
TGCGCCAGCAGTCATTTGACCGGGACAGACTCCTACAATGAGCAGTTCTTC
CASSHLTGTDSYNEQFF
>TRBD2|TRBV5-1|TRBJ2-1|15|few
TGCGCCAGCACCCTTACTAGCGGGATAATCAATGAGCAGTTCTTC
CASTLTSGIINEQFF
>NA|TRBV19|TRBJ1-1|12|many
TGTGCCAGTAGTAGAGACAGGTTAGTAGCTTTCTTT
CASSRDRLVAFF
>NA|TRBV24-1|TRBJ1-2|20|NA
TGTGCCACCAGTGCAACAAAAATCGGACGCCGGGACACACGTAACTATGGCTACACCTTC
CATSATKIGRRDTRNYGYTF
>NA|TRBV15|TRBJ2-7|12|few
TGTGCCACCAGCAGTTCCAGGGGAATACAGTACTTC
CATSSSRGIQYF
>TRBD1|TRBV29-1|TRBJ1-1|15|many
TGCAGCGAAACAGGGGTTGGGGGCCTAAACACTGAAGCTTTCTTT
CSETGVGGLNTEAFF
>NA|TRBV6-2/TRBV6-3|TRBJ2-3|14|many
TGTGCCAGCAGTTATACGGGAGCCTCAGATACGCAGTATTTT
CASSYTGASDTQYF
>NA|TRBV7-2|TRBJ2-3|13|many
TGTGCCAGCAACCTCGGGGCCACAGATACGCAGTATTTT
CASNLGATDTQYF
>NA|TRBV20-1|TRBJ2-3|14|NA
TGCAGTGCTAGAGTTGGCTATAGCACAGATACGCAGTATTTT
CSARVGYSTDTQYF
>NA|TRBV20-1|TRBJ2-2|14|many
TGCAGTGCTAGGGAAGAATGGGACACCGGGGAGCTGTTTTTT
CSAREEWDTGELFF
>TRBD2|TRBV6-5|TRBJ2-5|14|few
TGTGCCAGCAGTTACTCTACTAGCGCAGAGACCCAGTACTTC
CASSYSTSAETQYF
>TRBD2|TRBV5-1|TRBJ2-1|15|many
TGCGCCAGCAGCGGCACTAGCGGGGGCTACAATGAGCAGTTCTTC
CASSGTSGGYNEQFF
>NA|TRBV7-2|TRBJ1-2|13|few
TGTGCCAGCAGCTTGCAGACAACTTATGGCTACACCTTC
CASSLQTTYGYTF
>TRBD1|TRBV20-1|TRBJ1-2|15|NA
TGCAGTGCTAGCCTCGCGGGACAGGGGGCTGAAGGCTACACCTTC
CSASLAGQGAEGYTF
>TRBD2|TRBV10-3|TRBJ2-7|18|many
TGTGCCATCAGTGAGCGTCGGGAGGGCCATTCGAGTTCCTACGAGCAGTACTTC
CAISERREGHSSSYEQYF
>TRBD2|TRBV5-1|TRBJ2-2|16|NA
TGCGCCAGCAGCTTGGGACTAGCGGGTTCCACCGGGGAGCTGTTTTTT
CASSLGLAGSTGELFF
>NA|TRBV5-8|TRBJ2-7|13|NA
TGTGCCAGCAGCAGGACAGAAACTTACGAGCAGTACTTC
CASSRTETYEQYF
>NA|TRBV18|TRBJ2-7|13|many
TGTGCCAGCTCAAGCCAGGAGGGTTACGAGCAGTACTTC
CASSSQEGYEQYF
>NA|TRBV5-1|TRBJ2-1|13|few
TGCGCCAGCAGCTTGGACTATGGCAATGAGCAGTTCTTC
CASSLDYGNEQFF
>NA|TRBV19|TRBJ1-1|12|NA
TGTGCCAGTAGTCGGATCGCGACTGAAGCTTTCTTT
CASSRIATEAFF
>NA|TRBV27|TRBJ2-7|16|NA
TGTGCCAGCAGTTTCCTTCTGGGTCTGCGACCCTACGAGCAGTACTTC
CASSFLLGLRPYEQYF
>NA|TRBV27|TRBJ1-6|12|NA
TGTGCCAGCAAAGGGGTGGGTTCACCCCTCCACTTT
CASKGVGSPLHF
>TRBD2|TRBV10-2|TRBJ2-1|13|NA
TGCGCCAGCAGTAGCGGGAACGTAGGTGAGCAGTTCTTC
CASSSGNVGEQFF
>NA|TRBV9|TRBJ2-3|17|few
TGTGCCAGCAGCGTAGACATCATGGGGCGGCCGACAGATACGCAGTATTTT
CASSVDIMGRPTDTQYF
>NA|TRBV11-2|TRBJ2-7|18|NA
TGTGCCAGCAGCTTAAGGGTCGGTCTGAGCGGAACGCCCTACGAGCAGTACTTC
CASSLRVGLSGTPYEQYF
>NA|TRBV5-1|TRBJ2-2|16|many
TGCGCCAGCACCTTGAACTTAGGAATGAACACCGGGGAGCTGTTTTTT
CASTLNLGMNTGELFF
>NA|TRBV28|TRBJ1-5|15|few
TGTGCCAGCAGTTTGGCAGGGTTCATCAATCAGCCCCAGCATTTT
CASSLAGFINQPQHF
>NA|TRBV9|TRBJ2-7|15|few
TGTGCCAGCAGCGCAACCCACGGCCACGGCTACGAGCAGTACTTC
CASSATHGHGYEQYF
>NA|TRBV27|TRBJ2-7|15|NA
TGTGCCAGCAGTTCCGAAGCCGACAAATACTACGAGCAGTACTTC
CASSSEADKYYEQYF
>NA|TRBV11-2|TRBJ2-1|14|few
TGTGCCAGCAGCTGGCGGTCCGAATACAATGAGCAGTTCTTC
CASSWRSEYNEQFF
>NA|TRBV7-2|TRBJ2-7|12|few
TGTGCCAGCAGCGAGGGGGGGTCCGAGCAGTACTTC
CASSEGGSEQYF
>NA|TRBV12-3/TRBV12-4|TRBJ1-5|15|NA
TGTGCCAGCAGTTTACACGGATCTAGCAATCAGCCCCAGCATTTT
CASSLHGSSNQPQHF
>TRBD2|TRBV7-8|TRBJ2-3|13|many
TGTGCCAGCACTAGCGGGCTCACAGATACGCAGTATTTT
CASTSGLTDTQYF